This record concerns one TCR beta chain sequence. Which antigen it targets is not known. No qualities accompany the bases; no much larger clone lies one base away. This record belongs to a study of blood T cell repertoires in COVID-19 (dated by TCRdb to the early 2020s). For context, the study as a whole: The collaborator samples originated in the United States, Italy and Spain and spanned the acute and convalescent phases of COVID-19. Samples came from the ongoing ImmuneRACE study (first 160 participants) plus 1,254 subjects from 6 global collaborators. Sample metadata almost always included a de-identified subject ID, COVID-19 status, age in years and sex. The repertoires were released in a freely available public database intended as a resource for research on the immune response to SARS-CoV-2. Subjects who had been exposed to COVID-19, were actively infected with it, or had recovered from it provided the deeply sampled blood TCRbeta repertoires that made up the dataset. Where HLA class I and class II types were available, the types were taken from metadata supplied by the sample provider, not from assay-based typing. The prospective study material was composed of cDNA or gDNA derived from T cells, B-cell-depleted T cells, or PBMCs.

From the cysteine up to the phenylalanine, the CDR3 has a length of 16 residues. The entry retains the CDR3 DNA only, 48 bases that are in frame from base 1. The germline V gene (reference sequence) provides CDR1 LNHNV and CDR2 YYDKDF. At the junction V is shortened by 1 base and J by 1 base; bases outside the gene matches: 6. The study at large found these results: The amount of clinical and demographic metadata varied by source and participant and was provided uncurated.

Collaborating institutions collected whole blood in K2EDTA tubes following their own protocols. For TCRbeta analysis, collaborators shipped samples as frozen whole blood, isolated PBMCs, or DNA extracted from either of those sample types. The immunoSEQ Assay, a bias-controlled multiplex PCR, was used to amplify TCRbeta CDR3 regions from genomic DNA. Under the source paper's analysis protocol: The number of nucleated cells in each sample was estimated by amplification of reference gene primers within the assay. To quantify the absolute abundance of each unique TCRbeta CDR3 rearrangement, sequence reads were collapsed and filtered. For each sample, productive Simpson clonality was calculated as the square root of Simpson's diversity index over productive rearrangements. TCRdb re-hosts the immuneACCESS table, in-frame sequences only. Its copies lack some clones; in the studies checked, an unresolved V gene accounts for under half of them, and the cause for the rest is not known. D and trimming were read from the DNA, whereas the V and J calls and clone size are those reported in that table. The sample has fewer than 200,000 clones on record, about 87% of them singletons. The top ten clonotypes cover about 2.7% of the sample.

Sequencing used peripheral blood. The clonotype comes from a man in his forties with active or convalescent COVID-19. The rearranged segments are TRBV15 and TRBJ2-5, with TRBD2 identical over 7 junction bases. The nucleotide sequence reads as follows: TGTGCCACCAGCAGAGGAACGGGGGGACTCCAAGAGACCCAGTACTTC. Translated, it reads CATSRGTGGLQETQYF.